Here is one T cell receptor (beta chain) with its context. Antigen specificity is unknown. Trimming cost V 8 bases and J 9 bases; bases outside gene matches: 13. CDR3 length: 15 amino acids. The germline V gene has CDR1 MNHNS and CDR2 SASEGT. The PCR ran on 60 Vbeta and 13 Jbeta primers. The assay was immunoSEQ multiplex PCR, and TCRdb's table has in-frame clones only and misses some. The listing contains about 130,000 clones. The data are from a study of cytomegalovirus exposure and HLA in healthy donors. Study outcomes and limitations: CMV serostatus was the only recorded immune exposure for donors.

What was sequenced was PBMCs. This TCR derives from a man younger than 40 in good health and CMV-seronegative. J is TRBJ1-6 and V is TRBV6-1; 7 nucleotides align to TRBD1. Here the CDR3 reads CASRIYGTAVSPLHF. CDR3 DNA: TGTGCCAGCCGGATTTACGGGACAGCGGTTTCACCCCTCCACTTT.